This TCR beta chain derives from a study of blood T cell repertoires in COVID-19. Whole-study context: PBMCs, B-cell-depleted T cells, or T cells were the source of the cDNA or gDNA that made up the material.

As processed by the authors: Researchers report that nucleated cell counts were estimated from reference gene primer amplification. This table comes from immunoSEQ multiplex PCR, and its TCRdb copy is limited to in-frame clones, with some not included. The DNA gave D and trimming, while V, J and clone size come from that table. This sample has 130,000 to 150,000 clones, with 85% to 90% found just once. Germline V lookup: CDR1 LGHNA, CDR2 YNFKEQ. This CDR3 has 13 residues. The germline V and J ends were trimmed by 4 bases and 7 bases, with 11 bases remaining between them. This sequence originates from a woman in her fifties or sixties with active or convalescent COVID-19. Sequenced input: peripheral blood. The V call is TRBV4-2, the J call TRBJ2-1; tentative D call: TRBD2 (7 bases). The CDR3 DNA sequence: TGTGCCAGCAGCCGCGAGGGGGGGAATGAGCAGTTCTTC. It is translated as CASSREGGNEQFF.